This paragraph covers one T cell receptor (beta chain) sequence. The sample holds many counts of this clonotype. This clone's antigen is unknown. No base quality values were provided; no much bigger clone lies one nucleotide off. These data are taken from a study of T cells in Graves' hyperthyroidism and ophthalmopathy (dated by TCRdb to between 2019 and 2020). Concerning the study at large: Peripheral blood was sampled at the time of initial diagnosis, prior to any treatment. To identify distinguishing TCR V-J signatures, a discovery cohort of around 98 patients was used, comprising 43 with Graves' ophthalmopathy and around 60 with stable Graves' hyperthyroidism. An independent validation cohort of 18 to 20 hyperthyroidism patients and over 15 patients who later progressed to ophthalmopathy tested prospective prediction of ophthalmopathy. The 75 to 100 discovery patients were randomly split 7:3 into training and test sets. Thyroid tissue and blood T-cell repertoires from six Graves' hyperthyroidism patients were also compared in the study. After sampling, hyperthyroidism patients received methimazole starting at 30 mg daily, and ophthalmopathy patients received high-dose intravenous methylprednisolone. The paper describes TCR Vbeta CDR3 sequencing of 120 to 150 peripheral blood samples, made up of approximately 40 ophthalmopathy patients, more than 70 hyperthyroidism patients and some 17 progressor patients. What the work shows at the level of the full study, not this receptor alone: A model built on a 13 V-J signature distinguished ophthalmopathy from stable hyperthyroidism, reaching 85% to 90% sensitivity and around 82% specificity in cross-validation and 80%/75% in testing. During validation, the model predicted progression to ophthalmopathy a median of about 6.5 months ahead of onset, with roughly 65% sensitivity and about 75% specificity. No statistical method was used to fix the sample size in advance, and group allocation was not hidden from the investigators. Most expanded thyroid clonotypes (frequency above 0.001) were also detected in blood, suggesting blood repertoires may reflect thyroid immune responses.

Inclusive of the bounding cysteine and phenylalanine, the CDR3 is 17 residues long. CDR3 DNA is the only sequence kept; it has 51 bases, read in frame from the first base. For CDR1 and CDR2, the germline V gene lists SNHLY and FYNNEI. At the junction V is shortened by 6 bases and J by 6 bases; bases outside the gene matches: 11. The TCR beta CDR3 regions were amplified from the RNA transcripts. The TCR CDR3 was subjected to a first round of RT-PCR using the HTBI primer set and the Qiagen OneStep RT-PCR kit. Libraries were constructed in a second round of multiplex PCR, after which size selection and purification were performed. Sequencing of the libraries was done on an Illumina HiSeq2000 using paired-end 100 bp reads. Under the source paper's analysis protocol: Raw data were processed with SOAPnuke, discarding reads with adapters, uncalled bases, mean Phred below 15, or no exact constant-primer or identifier match. High-quality paired reads were merged using COPE v1.2.5, and each unique nucleotide sequence was defined as a clonotype. MiTCR v1.1 was used to align clonotypes to the IMGT TRBV, TRBD and TRBJ reference segments. Only V-J combinations with frequency above 0.0001, covering 99.2% of repertoires, were analysed. The TCS score was defined as F50 (clonal expansion) divided by E x V (chaos), with BLOSUM62-based TCRdist calculated between CDR3 peptides within each V-J. Welch's t-statistics and random forest reduced around 510 V-J features to 10 to 15, which were used in a naive Bayes classifier (R e1071). TCRdb reprocessed the public reads (quality trimming at Q25 with fastp, clone calling with MiXCR) and kept in-frame beta chains. CDR3 protein duplicates are merged, each entry listing the most common genes and DNA. Here the V and J calls rest on TCRdb's processing, not on the authors' analysis. Here the sample has about 590,000 distinct CDR3 sequences; roughly 14% occur a single time. Together, the top ten hold under 8% of the sample.

Stable Graves' hyperthyroidism was defined as no progression to ophthalmopathy during 18 months of follow-up. The hyperthyroidism patients were between 18 and 65 years old and newly diagnosed, with a disease duration of less than 2 months. Patients with uncontrolled infections, other autoimmune diseases, pregnancy or lactation were excluded. Clinical symptoms, serum thyroxine and TRAb, thyroid ultrasound, and orbital computed tomography formed the basis for the diagnoses. PBMCs were isolated from about 9.2 ml of fresh peripheral blood by Ficoll-Paque density gradient centrifugation. Total RNA was extracted with Trizol reagent, and quality was checked on an Agilent 2100 Bioanalyzer.

What was sequenced was blood. The TCR originated in a woman in her twenties or thirties with Graves' hyperthyroidism. Recombination linked TRBV2 to TRBJ2-2, with 12 bases in between that match TRBD2. The DNA sequence is TGTGCCAGCAGGGACTTCACTAGCGGGAGGTGGGCCGGGGAGCTGTTTTTT. Its product reads: CASRDFTSGRWAGELFF.